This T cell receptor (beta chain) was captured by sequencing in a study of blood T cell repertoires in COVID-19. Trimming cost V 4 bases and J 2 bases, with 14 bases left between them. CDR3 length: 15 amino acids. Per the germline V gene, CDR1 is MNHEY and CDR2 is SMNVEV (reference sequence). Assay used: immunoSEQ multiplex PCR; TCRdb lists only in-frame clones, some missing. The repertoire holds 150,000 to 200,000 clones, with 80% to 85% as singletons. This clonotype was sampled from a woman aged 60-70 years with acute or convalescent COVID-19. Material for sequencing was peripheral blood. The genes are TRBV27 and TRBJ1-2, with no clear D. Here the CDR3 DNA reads TGTGCCAGCAGTTCCCGTCCTCAACTGAACTATGGCTACACCTTC. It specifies CASSSRPQLNYGYTF.